A single sample gave rise to the 24 T cell receptor beta chains below, sequenced in a study of T cells after posttransplantation cyclophosphamide. Measured with immunoSEQ multiplex PCR; TCRdb has only the in-frame clones, and not every one. The sample consists of some 1,900 clones, about 94% of them appearing once. The specimen was CD4+ T cells sorted from bone marrow. All receptors derive from a woman aged 50 to 65 in good health and a related stem cell transplant donor.

CDR3 nucleotide sequence: TGTGCCAGCAGCCGATCTTCCGGTCTGAACACTGAAGCTTTCTTT. Its protein product is CASSRSSGLNTEAFF. The rearrangement joins TRBV9 to TRBJ1-1, with unresolved D. This CDR3 is built from 15 residues. Germline assignment: CDR1 SGDLS and CDR2 YYNGEE. The V end was cut by 4 bases, the J end by 0 bases, with 13 bases between.

The rearrangement joins TRBV7-8 to TRBJ1-5; D is uncertain. Germline assignment: CDR1 SGHVS and CDR2 FQNEAQ. The CDR3 runs to 15 residues. Trimming pared 1 base from V and 2 bases from J, leaving 9 bases between. The CDR3 region has the DNA TGTGCCAGCAGCTTAGGTAGCAGAGGCAATCAGCCCCAGCATTTT. Translating gives CASSLGSRGNQPQHF. Together with reference TRBV7-8 and TRBJ1-5, the CDR3 gives the full variable domain: GAGVSQSPRYKVAKRGQDVALRCDPISGHVSLFWYQQALGQGPEFLTYFQNEAQLDKSGLPSDRFFAERPEGSVSTLKIQRTQQEDSAVYLCASSLGSRGNQPQHFGDGTRLSIL.

This rearrangement joins TRBV5-1 to TRBJ1-1; D is uncertain. This CDR3 has 15 amino acids. In germline, CDR1 is SGHRS, CDR2 YFSETQ. Trimming removed 0 bases from V and 4 bases from J, with 13 bases in between. CDR3 nucleotide sequence: TGCGCCAGCAGCTTGGGGCGGGGTGGTGGCACTGAAGCTTTCTTT. It is translated as CASSLGRGGGTEAFF.

This sequence joins TRBV5-1 and TRBJ1-3; 7 bases are shared with TRBD1. V lost 3 bases, J lost 0 bases, and 12 bases stayed unmatched. The CDR3 contains 18 residues. Germline-derived CDR1 and CDR2 are SGHRS and YFSETQ. The CDR3, as DNA: TGCGCCAGCAGCTCCAGACCCCGGGACAGCTCCTCTGGAAACACCATATATTTT. This sequence encodes CASSSRPRDSSSGNTIYF. Drawing the rest from reference TRBV5-1 and TRBJ1-3, the complete variable domain is KAGVTQTPRYLIKTRGQQVTLSCSPISGHRSVSWYQQTPGQGLQFLFEYFSETQRNKGNFPGRFSGRQFSNSRSEMNVSTLELGDSALYLCASSSRPRDSSSGNTIYFGEGSWLTVV.

The chain couples TRBV5-4 to TRBJ1-3; 11 positions agree with TRBD1. Germline V lookup: CDR1 SGHNT, CDR2 YYREEE (reference sequence). Trimming cost V 4 bases and J 4 bases; bases outside gene matches: 7. CDR3 length equals 16 residues. CDR3 region: CASSRGTGGQGNTIYF. The CDR3 DNA follows: TGTGCCAGCAGCCGCGGGACAGGGGGACAAGGAAACACCATATATTTT.

This sequence joins TRBV2 and TRBJ2-3, with D perhaps TRBD2 (5 bases). V was clipped by 6 bases and J by 1 base, with 11 bases between them. The CDR3 is made up of 14 amino acids. CDR1 SNHLY and CDR2 FYNNEI come from the germline V gene. CDR3 loop: CASRPDSGTDTQYF. In DNA form, the CDR3 reads TGTGCCAGCAGACCGGACTCGGGCACAGATACGCAGTATTTT.

The V and J genes are TRBV27 and TRBJ1-2, with 7 nucleotides matching TRBD1. There are 16 residues in the CDR3. The trim removed 4 bases at V and 4 bases at J, leaving 12 bases unmatched. From germline, CDR1 is MNHEY and CDR2 SMNVEV (reference sequence). The CDR3, as DNA: TGTGCCAGCAGTTCATACAGGGGACTCCTACCCTATGGCTACACCTTC. Translating gives CASSSYRGLLPYGYTF.

This chain joins TRBV6-1 and TRBJ2-3; D might be TRBD1 (5 bases). Germline values: CDR1 MNHNS, CDR2 SASEGT. The CDR3 has 15 amino acids. V lost 7 bases and J 1 base, leaving 15 bases between the germline ends. DNA for the CDR3: TGTGCCAGCACCGGCGGCAAAGGGGGCACAGATACGCAGTATTTT. Translating it yields CASTGGKGGTDTQYF.

In this sample, this clone turned up once. The chain carries TRBV6-4 and TRBJ1-2; 8 nucleotides match TRBD1. CDR1 is MRHNA and CDR2 is SNTAGT in the germline V gene. The trim removed 3 bases at V and 2 bases at J, leaving 5 bases unmatched. This CDR3 has 15 amino acids. CDR3 loop: CASSEEQGVNYGYTF. In nucleotides, the CDR3 is TGTGCCAGCAGTGAGGAACAGGGGGTGAACTATGGCTACACCTTC.

This sequence joins TRBV16 and TRBJ1-5, with D hard to call. CDR3 length equals 15 residues. The V end lost 0 bases, the J end lost 0 bases, and 6 bases lay between the germline ends. CDR1 is KGHSY and CDR2 is FQNENV in the germline V gene. CDR3 in amino acids: CASSQSADSNQPQHF. CDR3 nucleotides: TGTGCCAGCAGCCAATCCGCGGATAGCAATCAGCCCCAGCATTTT.

J is TRBJ2-5 and V is TRBV9; the D gene is possibly TRBD2 (6 bases). This CDR3 contains 15 residues. Germline CDR1 reads SGDLS; CDR2 reads YYNGEE. Trimming shortened V by 0 bases and J by 5 bases, and 14 bases separated the two germline ends. For the CDR3, the DNA is TGTGCCAGCAGCGTAGGCGTGGCTGGGGGGGAGACCCAGTACTTC. Encoded protein: CASSVGVAGGETQYF.

The J gene is TRBJ1-1, the V gene TRBV13; D unresolved. Per germline, CDR1 PRHDT and CDR2 FYEKMQ (reference sequence). The CDR3 has 14 residues. Between the trimmed V and J ends, which lost 5 bases and 4 bases, there was a span of 14 bases. CDR3 amino acids: CASSPGLSSTEAFF. In DNA, the CDR3 is TGTGCCAGCAGCCCCGGACTATCCTCCACTGAAGCTTTCTTT.

This chain's CDR3 is CSVGGRDEAGELFF. Written as DNA, the CDR3 is TGCAGCGTTGGAGGCAGGGATGAAGCCGGGGAGCTGTTTTTT. The chain recombines TRBV29-1 with TRBJ2-2, with D perhaps matching TRBD1 (5 bases). CDR3 length: 14 amino acids. V was cut by 4 bases and J by 6 bases, with 15 bases left in between. Per the germline V gene, CDR1 is SQVTM and CDR2 is ANQGSEA.

The chain has TRBV19 and TRBJ2-4; TRBD2 is a possible D gene (5 bases). This CDR3 region has 14 residues. Germline lookup yields CDR1 LNHDA and CDR2 SQIVND (reference sequence). Trimming pared 8 bases from V and 3 bases from J, leaving 14 bases between. In DNA form, the CDR3 reads TGTGCCAGTGCCGAGGGAAACGGCAAAAACATTCAGTACTTC. Translation: CASAEGNGKNIQYF.

The V call is TRBV6-5, the J call TRBJ2-1, with 10 bases identical to TRBD2. Germline V gene lookup returns CDR1 MNHEY and CDR2 SVGAGI. The CDR3 consists of 15 residues. Trimming removed 6 bases from V and 7 bases from J; junction bases left unmatched: 9. The CDR3 DNA follows: TGTGCCAGCAGGCCTACTAGCGGGAAATGGAATGAGCAGTTCTTC. As protein: CASRPTSGKWNEQFF.

CDR3 region: CASSLGGLEDGYTF. The CDR3 DNA is TGTGCCAGCAGCTTGGGGGGCTTAGAGGATGGCTACACCTTC. The chain joins TRBV5-4 to TRBJ1-2; D possibly corresponds to TRBD1 (5 bases). The V end was cut by 0 bases, the J end by 6 bases, with 12 bases between. Germline V CDR1 and CDR2: SGHNT, YYREEE (reference sequence). The CDR3 loop spans 14 amino acids.

In regard to this clone: In the same sample, other DNA sequences code for this CDR3. V usage is TRBV7-8 and J usage is TRBJ2-3; tentative D call: TRBD1 (6 bases). This CDR3 is 16 amino acids long. Germline CDR1 reads SGHVS; CDR2 reads FQNEAQ. Trimming left V 1 base short and J 0 bases short, with 11 bases between. This CDR3 is CASSLGGGSSTDTQYF. The CDR3 DNA reads as TGTGCCAGCAGCTTAGGAGGGGGTTCTAGCACAGATACGCAGTATTTT. Looking up the rest from reference TRBV7-8 and TRBJ2-3 gives the full variable domain: GAGVSQSPRYKVAKRGQDVALRCDPISGHVSLFWYQQALGQGPEFLTYFQNEAQLDKSGLPSDRFFAERPEGSVSTLKIQRTQQEDSAVYLCASSLGGGSSTDTQYFGPGTRLTVL.

The chain uses TRBV5-8 and TRBJ1-2; possibly TRBD1 for D (6 bases). The V gene lost 4 bases and the J gene lost 4 bases, with 17 bases spanning the gap. The CDR3 totals 15 residues. The germline V gene has CDR1 SGHTS and CDR2 YDEGEE. The CDR3, as DNA: TGTGCCAGCAGCCACCCGGGGGGGGCGACCTATGGCTACACCTTC. This sequence encodes CASSHPGGATYGYTF.

This clone showed up just a few times. The chain links TRBV10-3 to TRBJ1-1; weak D call: TRBD1 (5 bases). The CDR3 has 15 amino acids. Germline V gene lookup returns CDR1 ENHRY and CDR2 SYGVKD. Between the trimmed V and J ends, which lost 4 bases and 1 base, there was a span of 13 bases. CDR3 nucleotide sequence: TGTGCCATCAGTGGGTTGGGGGGGGAGAACACTGAAGCTTTCTTT. Translated: CAISGLGGENTEAFF.

The V call is TRBV28, the J call TRBJ1-2; no firm D call. The CDR3 covers 13 residues. Germline V gene data show CDR1 as MDHEN and CDR2 as SYDVKM. Trimming pared 3 bases from V and 2 bases from J, leaving 7 bases between. The CDR3 is CASSFERNYGYTF. In nucleotides, the CDR3 is TGTGCCAGCAGTTTTGAGAGGAACTATGGCTACACCTTC.

The genes are TRBV28 and TRBJ1-4; 7 nucleotides agree with TRBD1. This CDR3 has 14 amino acids. With 4 bases clipped from V and 8 bases from J, the junction kept 7 bases outside the gene matches. Germline lookup yields CDR1 MDHEN and CDR2 SYDVKM. The CDR3 DNA follows: TGTGCCAGCAGTTCCCGGACAGGTGGGGAAAAACTGTTTTTT. It yields the protein CASSSRTGGEKLFF. The complete variable domain, with remaining parts taken from reference TRBV28 and TRBJ1-4, reads DVKVTQSSRYLVKRTGEKVFLECVQDMDHENMFWYRQDPGLGLRLIYFSYDVKMKEKGDIPEGYSVSREKKERFSLILESASTNQTSMYLCASSSRTGGEKLFFGSGTQLSVL.

This chain joins TRBV7-3 and TRBJ2-3; 7 bases align to TRBD2. This CDR3 is built from 14 residues. Germline assignment: CDR1 SGHTA and CDR2 FQGTGA. With 1 base clipped from V and 5 bases from J, the junction kept 3 bases outside the gene matches. CDR3 sequence: CASSLSGSIDTQYF. The DNA of the CDR3 is TGTGCCAGCAGCTTAAGCGGGAGTATAGATACGCAGTATTTT.

This chain joins TRBV19 and TRBJ1-1; D is ambiguous. There are 15 residues in the CDR3. V was pared by 0 bases and J by 4 bases, with 12 bases between. Germline CDR1 and CDR2: LNHDA and SQIVND (reference sequence). CDR3: CASSIDGQVLTEAFF. The DNA for the CDR3 is TGTGCCAGTAGTATAGATGGGCAGGTCCTCACTGAAGCTTTCTTT.

The V and J genes are TRBV19 and TRBJ2-1; 7 bases match TRBD2. Trimming removed 5 bases from V and 4 bases from J; junction bases left unmatched: 5. Germline V gene sequence: CDR1 LNHDA, CDR2 SQIVND (reference sequence). The CDR3 consists of 14 residues. The CDR3 nucleotides read TGTGCCAGTAGTCTCAGGACTAGATACAATGAGCAGTTCTTC. It encodes CASSLRTRYNEQFF.